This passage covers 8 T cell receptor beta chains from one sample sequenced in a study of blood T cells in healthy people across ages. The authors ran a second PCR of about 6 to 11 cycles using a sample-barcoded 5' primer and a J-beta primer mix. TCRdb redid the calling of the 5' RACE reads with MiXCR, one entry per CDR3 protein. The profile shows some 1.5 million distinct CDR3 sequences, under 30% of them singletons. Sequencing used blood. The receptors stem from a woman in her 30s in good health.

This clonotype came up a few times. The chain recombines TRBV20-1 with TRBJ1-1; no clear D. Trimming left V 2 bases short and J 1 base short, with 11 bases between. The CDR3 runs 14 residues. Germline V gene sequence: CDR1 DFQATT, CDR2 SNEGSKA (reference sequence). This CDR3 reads CSARIFGKNTEAFF. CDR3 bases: TGCAGTGCTAGAATTTTCGGGAAGAACACTGAAGCTTTCTTT.

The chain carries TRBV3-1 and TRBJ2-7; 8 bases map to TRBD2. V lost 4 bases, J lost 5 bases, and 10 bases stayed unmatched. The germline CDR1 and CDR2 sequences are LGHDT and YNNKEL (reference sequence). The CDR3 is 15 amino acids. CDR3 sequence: CASSPWGLGGNEQYF. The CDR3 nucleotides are TGTGCCAGCAGCCCCTGGGGACTAGGAGGTAACGAGCAGTACTTC.

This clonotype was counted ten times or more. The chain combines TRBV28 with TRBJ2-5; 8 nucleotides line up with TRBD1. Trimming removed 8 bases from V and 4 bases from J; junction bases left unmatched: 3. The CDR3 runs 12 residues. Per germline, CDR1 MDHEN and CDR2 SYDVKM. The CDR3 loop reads CASGDRLETQYF. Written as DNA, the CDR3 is TGTGCCAGCGGGGACAGGTTAGAGACCCAGTACTTC.

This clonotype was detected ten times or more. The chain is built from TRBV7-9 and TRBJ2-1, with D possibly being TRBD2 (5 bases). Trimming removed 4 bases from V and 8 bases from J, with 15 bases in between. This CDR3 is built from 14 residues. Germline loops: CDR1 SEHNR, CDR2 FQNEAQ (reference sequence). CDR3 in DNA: TGTGCCAGCAGCTCACCCGCGGCTAGCTATGAGCAGTTCTTC. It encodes CASSSPAASYEQFF.

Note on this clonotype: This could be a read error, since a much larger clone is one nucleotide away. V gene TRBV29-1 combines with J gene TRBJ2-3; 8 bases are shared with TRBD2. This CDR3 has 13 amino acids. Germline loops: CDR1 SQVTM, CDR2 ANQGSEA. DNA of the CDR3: TGCAGCGTTGAACGGACTAGCACAGATATGCAGTATTTT. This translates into CSVERTSTDMQYF.

The CDR3 reads CSVTGGALEGYTF. CDR3 sequence (DNA): TGCAGCGTTACAGGGGGCGCATTGGAAGGCTACACCTTC. The V gene is TRBV29-1, the J gene TRBJ1-2; 9 bases fit TRBD1. J was trimmed by 8 bases and V by 5 bases; bases with no gene match: 9. Germline loops: CDR1 SQVTM, CDR2 ANQGSEA. This CDR3 has 13 residues.

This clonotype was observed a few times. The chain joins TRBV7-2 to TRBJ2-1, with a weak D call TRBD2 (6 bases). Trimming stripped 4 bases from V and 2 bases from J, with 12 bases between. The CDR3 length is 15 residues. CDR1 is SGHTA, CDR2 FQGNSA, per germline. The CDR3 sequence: CASSSPGLTYNEQFF. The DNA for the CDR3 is TGTGCCAGCAGCTCCCCGGGACTCACCTACAATGAGCAGTTCTTC.

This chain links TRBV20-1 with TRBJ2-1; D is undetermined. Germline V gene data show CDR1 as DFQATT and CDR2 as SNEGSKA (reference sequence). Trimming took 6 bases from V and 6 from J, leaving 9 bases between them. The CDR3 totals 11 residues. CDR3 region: CSAVDVNEQFF. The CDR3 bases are TGCAGTGCCGTCGACGTCAATGAGCAGTTCTTC.